These 17 T cell receptor beta chains came from one sample sequenced in a study of T cell changes during pregnancy in multiple sclerosis. Method: immunoSEQ multiplex PCR; TCRdb's copy keeps in-frame clones and lacks some. The repertoire consists of about 80,000 clones, with approximately 90% occurring once and the leading ten covering 1.4%. The input for sequencing was peripheral blood, taken before pregnancy. These receptors were collected from a female donor with multiple sclerosis, enrolled in a pregnancy study.

This sequence joins TRBV5-1 and TRBJ1-1; D is uncertain. This CDR3 contains 15 residues. From germline, CDR1 is SGHRS and CDR2 YFSETQ. V lost 7 bases to trimming and J lost 1 base, with 17 bases between them. In DNA, the CDR3 is TGCGCCAGCGGGTACCTAGCCGGATCGAACACTGAAGCTTTCTTT. Translation gives CASGYLAGSNTEAFF.

V and J are TRBV7-2 and TRBJ1-6; weak D call: TRBD1 (5 bases). Germline V CDR1 and CDR2: SGHTA, FQGNSA. With 1 base removed from V and 10 bases from J, the gap between germline ends came to 8 bases. This CDR3 spans 13 amino acids. In DNA, the CDR3 is TGTGCCAGCAGCTTAGGGGGGGAATCACCCCTCCACTTT. This gives the protein CASSLGGESPLHF. The entire variable domain, with the rest obtained from reference TRBV7-2 and TRBJ1-6, is as follows: GAGVSQSPSNKVTEKGKDVELRCDPISGHTALYWYRQSLGQGLEFLIYFQGNSAPDKSGLPSDRFSAERTGGSVSTLTIQRTQQEDSAVYLCASSLGGESPLHFGNGTRLTVT.

This clone was counted a single time. V and J are TRBV19 and TRBJ1-1; 8 bases align to TRBD1. Unmatched junction bases numbered 3, after V lost 2 bases and J lost 1 base. This CDR3 spans 15 amino acids. CDR1 LNHDA and CDR2 SQIVND come from the germline V gene (reference sequence). CDR3 bases: TGTGCCAGTAGTATACGTGGACAGGGGAACACTGAAGCTTTCTTT. As protein: CASSIRGQGNTEAFF.

The CDR3 region is CASSLVAAAQETQYF. In DNA, the CDR3 is TGTGCCAGCAGCTTGGTTGCTGCGGCCCAAGAGACCCAGTACTTC. The chain carries TRBV5-6 and TRBJ2-5; unclear D gene. Deletions cut 0 bases from V and 1 base from J, with 10 bases between. This CDR3 is 15 amino acids long. In germline, CDR1 is SGHDT, CDR2 YYEEEE.

The chain has TRBV27 and TRBJ2-1; a weak D match, TRBD1 (7 bases). V gave up 6 bases and J gave up 4 bases, with 13 bases separating them. The CDR3 consists of 14 residues. The V gene's germline CDR1 is MNHEY and CDR2 SMNVEV (reference sequence). Here the CDR3 reads CASSSGGMYNEQFF. The CDR3 bases are TGTGCCAGCAGCTCAGGGGGGATGTACAATGAGCAGTTCTTC.

The DNA for the CDR3 is TGTGCCAGCAGTTTACAGGGGGGCTATAATTCACCCCTCCACTTT. Translating gives CASSLQGGYNSPLHF. V and J are TRBV27 and TRBJ1-6, with 7 bases fitting TRBD1. Germline V gene sequence: CDR1 MNHEY, CDR2 SMNVEV (reference sequence). CDR3 length: 15 residues. V was clipped by 2 bases and J by 3 bases; unmatched bases: 1.

The chain carries TRBV7-9 and TRBJ1-4, with TRBD1 matching 7 bases. With V trimmed by 5 bases and J by 2 bases, 5 bases remained unmatched. Germline values: CDR1 SEHNR, CDR2 FQNEAQ (reference sequence). The CDR3 runs 15 residues. CDR3 in amino acids: CASSRPGQTNEKLFF. CDR3 in DNA: TGTGCCAGCAGCAGGCCGGGACAGACTAATGAAAAACTGTTTTTT.

This chain links TRBV15 with TRBJ1-3, with D perhaps TRBD1 (6 bases). This CDR3 is 17 amino acids long. Per germline, CDR1 LNHNV and CDR2 YYDKDF (reference sequence). V lost 0 bases and J lost 4, with 16 bases in between. The DNA of the CDR3 is TGTGCCACCAGCAGAGATACTCCGACAGGCGAAGGAAACACCATATATTTT. It yields the protein CATSRDTPTGEGNTIYF.

CDR3 protein: CASSHSTPVRGITEAFF. DNA for the CDR3: TGTGCCAGCTCCCACAGTACCCCCGTCAGGGGGATTACTGAAGCTTTCTTT. This rearrangement joins TRBV18 to TRBJ1-1, with 7 nucleotides matching TRBD1. Trimming cost V 6 bases and J 5 bases; bases outside gene matches: 18. The CDR3 has 17 residues. The V gene's germline CDR1 is KGHSH and CDR2 LQKENI.

The chain recombines TRBV19 with TRBJ2-3; TRBD1 is a possible D gene (6 bases). The V gene lost 1 base and the J gene lost 6 bases, with 17 bases spanning the gap. This CDR3 comprises 16 residues. Germline CDR1 and CDR2: LNHDA and SQIVND (reference sequence). As DNA, the CDR3 is TGTGCCAGTAGTATAGGGGGACACTACCTGGGGGATACGCAGTATTTT. It is translated as CASSIGGHYLGDTQYF.

This clone was seen more than once but under ten times. Other DNA sequences in the same sample also yield this CDR3. The chain employs TRBV11-3 and TRBJ1-1, with a weak D call TRBD1 (5 bases). CDR3 length equals 13 residues. Trimming took 3 bases from V and 1 from J, leaving 6 bases between them. The germline CDR1 and CDR2 sequences are SGHNT and YENEEA. As DNA, the CDR3 is TGTGCCAGCAGCTTGGGGGGGAACACTGAAGCTTTCTTT. Translating it yields CASSLGGNTEAFF.

The V gene is TRBV11-2, the J gene TRBJ1-2; perhaps TRBD1 as D (6 bases). Germline values: CDR1 SGHAT, CDR2 FQNNGV. Trimming removed 4 bases from V and 8 bases from J, with 11 bases in between. The CDR3 spans 12 residues. The CDR3: CASSWGPSGYTF. CDR3 nucleotide sequence: TGTGCCAGCAGCTGGGGGCCGTCGGGCTACACCTTC.

J is TRBJ2-3 and V is TRBV10-3, with 9 bases identical to TRBD1. CDR3 size: 16 residues. CDR1 is ENHRY and CDR2 is SYGVKD in the germline V gene. With V trimmed by 0 bases and J by 3 bases, 4 bases remained unmatched. This CDR3 reads CAISESVDRGTDTQYF. The CDR3 nucleotides read TGTGCCATCAGTGAGTCGGTGGACAGGGGAACAGATACGCAGTATTTT.

The chain uses TRBV14 and TRBJ2-7; TRBD2 agrees at 8 bases. V was clipped by 2 bases and J by 6 bases; unmatched bases: 3. Germline CDR1 and CDR2: SGHDN and FVKESK. The CDR3 is 13 residues long. DNA for the CDR3: TGTGCCAGCAGCCAATTCGGGGGGGGCGAGCAGTACTTC. It yields the protein CASSQFGGGEQYF.

The J gene is TRBJ2-7, the V gene TRBV27, with 7 nucleotides matching TRBD1. The CDR3 totals 15 residues. Germline CDR1 and CDR2: MNHEY and SMNVEV (reference sequence). Losses at the gene ends were 5 bases for V and 3 bases for J; bases not matched to a gene: 10. The CDR3 DNA sequence: TGTGCCAGCAGTCCGCAGACAGGGATAGTCTACGAGCAGTACTTC. Translated, it gives CASSPQTGIVYEQYF.

The chain is built from TRBV5-4 and TRBJ2-7; 7 bases line up with TRBD2. The V segment lost 0 bases and the J segment 2 bases; nucleotides outside the gene matches: 5. CDR3 length equals 15 residues. Germline CDR1 reads SGHNT; CDR2 reads YYREEE (reference sequence). The CDR3 nucleotides read TGTGCCAGCAGCTTGGGACTAGCAGAAACCTACGAGCAGTACTTC. Translating gives CASSLGLAETYEQYF.

The chain uses TRBV10-1 and TRBJ1-1, with a possible D match to TRBD1 (6 bases). The germline V gene encodes CDR1 WNHNN and CDR2 SYGVQD (reference sequence). This CDR3 contains 10 residues. V was clipped by 7 bases and J by 8 bases, with 8 bases between them. The CDR3 spells CASTGTEAFF. CDR3 bases: TGCGCCAGCACAGGGACAGAAGCTTTCTTT.